The sequence of this T cell receptor beta chain was determined in a study of radiation and T cells in renal cell carcinoma. Study summary: Nephrectomy followed 15 Gy stereotactic body radiation by 4 weeks.

Time point: blood 2 weeks post-SBRT. Treatment noted: 15 Gy SBRT to primary tumor, nephrectomy 4 weeks later. Blood was sampled at baseline, 2 weeks and 4 weeks after SBRT. The CDR3 consists of 15 residues. Deletions cut 5 bases from V and 2 bases from J, with 16 bases between. Per germline, CDR1 MNHNY and CDR2 SVGAGI (reference sequence). Findings and limits, study-wide: Top tumor clonotypes rose in blood 2 weeks post-radiation, then contracted.

As for this clone: Its antigen is not identified.

Data came from immunoSEQ multiplex PCR; TCRdb stores just in-frame clones and leaves some out. The profile shows 70,000 to 100,000 clones, approximately 86% of them singletons. The chain carries TRBV6-6 and TRBJ2-7, with D possibly being TRBD1 (6 bases). The sample consisted of blood, taken from a patient whose treatment included radiotherapy and nephrectomy. This clonotype originated in a woman aged 45-65 years with renal cell carcinoma. CDR3 DNA: TGTGCCAGCAGTCCTACCCGACAGGAAACCTACGAGCAGTACTTC. Amino acids: CASSPTRQETYEQYF.